The 10 T cell receptor gamma chains below all came from one sample that was sequenced in a study of γδ T cells in repeated Plasmodium falciparum infection (dated by TCRdb to 2020 to 2023). For bulk TCR repertoire analysis, Vgamma9/Vdelta2+ and Vdelta2-negative gammadelta T cell populations were isolated by flow sorting from peripheral blood mononuclear cells. The library came from multiplex PCR. TCRdb shows the sequencer as Illumina MiSeq. After TCRdb called clones again from the public reads with CATT, rows with identical DNA were merged. Within this sample are about 5,000 gamma-chain clones, with around 3.5% of them counted one time only. Roughly 30% of the sample goes to the ten largest clones. Material for sequencing was gamma-delta T cells from blood. Receptors originate from a pool of human donors (malaria-infected and uninfected, not separated).

This clone was seen a few times. The mismatch at residue 4 between this DNA's translation and the TCRdb protein of a much larger clone likely reflects a read error; the protein shown is translated from the DNA. The chain couples TRGV9 to TRGJ1 or TRGJ2. TCRdb offers no J gene call, so here the DNA was matched to germline to obtain one. The CDR3 extends over 11 amino acids. With V trimmed by 10 bases and J by 10 bases, 13 bases remained unmatched. The germline gives CDR1 GITISATS, CDR2 ISYDGTV (reference sequence). The CDR3 nucleotides are TGTGCCTTCAGGGGTTATTGGAAGAAACTCTTT. Protein: CAFRGYWKKLF.

In the case of this clone: TCRdb records a much larger clone's protein for this DNA, with a difference at residue 5 that likely arises from a read error; the protein given is the translation of the DNA. V is TRGV5 and J is TRGJ1 or TRGJ2. This CDR3 is 12 amino acids long. The germline V gene has CDR1 VINAFY and CDR2 YDVSNSKD. CDR3 coding DNA: TGTGCCACCTGGGTCAGGCACTATAAGAAACTCTTT. It codes for CATWVRHYKKLF.

As to this clone: Translating this DNA gives a protein that differs at residue 9 from the TCRdb one, which belongs to a much larger clone; a read error is likely, and the protein shown is this translation. The J gene went uncalled, whereas the V gene is TRGV9. From germline, CDR1 is GITISATS and CDR2 ISYDGTV (reference sequence). The CDR3 extends over 11 amino acids. The CDR3 reads CAFKGYWKELF. For the CDR3, the DNA is TGTGCCTTCAAGGGTTATTGGAAGGAACTCTTT.

This clone is categorized as medium-sized. The identical CDR3 is also encoded by other nucleotide sequences in the sample. The V gene is TRGV9, the J gene TRGJP. Germline CDR1 is GITISATS and CDR2 is ISYDGTV (reference sequence). CDR3 length equals 16 residues. J was trimmed by 5 bases and V by 2 bases; bases with no gene match: 3. CDR3 in amino acids: CALWEAKELGKKIKVF. Here the CDR3 DNA reads TGTGCCTTGTGGGAGGCGAAAGAGTTGGGCAAAAAAATCAAGGTATTT.

About this clone itself: TCRdb has a much larger clone's protein, which differs at residue 10 from the translation of this DNA, likely because of a read error; what is shown is the protein translated from the DNA. The V gene is TRGV9, the J gene TRGJ1 or TRGJ2. Germline V gives CDR1 GITISATS, CDR2 ISYDGTV (reference sequence). This CDR3 has 14 amino acids. CDR3 sequence: CALWESSNYHKKLF. CDR3 DNA sequence: TGTGCCTTGTGGGAGTCTTCGAATTATCATAAGAAACTCTTT.

As to this clone: A far larger clone is one nucleotide away, so this likely arose from a read error. Distinct nucleotide sequences in the sample also encode this CDR3. The chain couples TRGV8 to TRGJ1 or TRGJ2. Germline V gives CDR1 VENAVY, CDR2 YDSYNSRV. The CDR3 consists of 13 residues. CDR3 region: CATWEYITQGKLF. The CDR3, as DNA: TGTGCCACCTGGGAATACATTACGCAGGGGAAACTTTTT.

In its sample, this clone was seen a few times. The V gene is TRGV9, the J gene TRGJP. Matching the DNA to germline supplied the J gene, which TCRdb does not give. The germline V gene has CDR1 GITISATS and CDR2 ISYDGTV (reference sequence). The CDR3 runs 17 residues. The trim removed 2 bases at V and 9 bases at J, leaving 10 bases unmatched. CDR3 loop: CALWEATRSLGKKIKVF. For the CDR3, the DNA is TGTGCCTTGTGGGAGGCAACCCGATCGTTGGGCAAAAAAATCAAGGTATTT.

This clone was seen more than once but under ten times. This likely reflects a read error, since a far larger clone is one base away. It is unclear where the CDR3 begins or ends on the DNA, so no DNA is shown, and the CDR3 is as TCRdb lists it. Other DNA variants within this sample encode the same CDR3. The V gene call is TRGV8, and the J gene call is absent. 32 amino acids form the CDR3, both terminal residues included. CDR1 is VENAVY and CDR2 is YDSYNSRV in the germline V gene. The chain's CDR3 is CATWDGDFIIRNSLAVEQHLLSQVSIGRIQHF.

In its sample, this clone was seen a few times. The TCRdb protein comes from a much larger clone and disagrees with this DNA's translation at residue 15, likely due to a read error; the protein given here is derived from the DNA. The chain carries TRGV9 and TRGJP. This CDR3 spans 17 amino acids. Germline CDR1 and CDR2: GITISATS and ISYDGTV (reference sequence). CDR3 sequence: CALWEAGEELGKKIRVF. In DNA form, the CDR3 reads TGTGCCTTGTGGGAGGCGGGAGAAGAGTTGGGCAAAAAAATCAGGGTATTT.

This clone was seen many times. The TCRdb record carries a much larger clone's protein, which differs from this DNA's translation at residue 13; a read error is the likely cause, and the protein listed here is the DNA translation. This chain uses TRGV9 with TRGJP. The J gene is absent in TCRdb and was assigned here via DNA matching to germline. The germline V gene has CDR1 GITISATS and CDR2 ISYDGTV (reference sequence). CDR3 size: 16 residues. CDR3 residues: CALWEKQELGKKTKVF. CDR3 bases: TGTGCCTTGTGGGAGAAACAAGAGTTGGGCAAAAAAACCAAGGTATTT.